This T cell receptor beta chain was sequenced during a study of CD4 T cells in relation to SARS-CoV-2 and coronaviruses. At the level of the study: Crossreactive spike epitopes shared across donors were mapped to their HLA restriction. Study-wide results and limits: SARS-CoV-2-driven expansion was significantly weaker in crossreactive than monoreactive clones.

Worth noting for this clone: What it binds is unknown.

Naive and memory CD4+ T cell DNA was deep-sequenced without culture. The assay was immunoSEQ multiplex PCR, and TCRdb's table has in-frame clones only and misses some. The sample carries under 65,000 clones, 86% recorded once. The CDR3 length is 16 residues. Germline V CDR1 and CDR2: SGHNT, YYREEE (reference sequence). The V gene lost 2 bases and the J gene lost 0 bases, with 11 bases spanning the gap. Unexposed donor CD4+ T cells date from about 2011-2018, before the COVID-19 pandemic. Cryopreserved PBMCs were CD4-enriched, then split into naive and memory cells. The TCR originated in a human donor in good health. The chain recombines TRBV5-4 with TRBJ2-2; TRBD2 might be the D (5 bases). Sequenced input: memory CD4+ T cells from PBMCs. CDR3 sequence (DNA): TGTGCCAGCAGCTTCAGACTAACGGCGAACACCGGGGAGCTGTTTTTT. Its translation is CASSFRLTANTGELFF.